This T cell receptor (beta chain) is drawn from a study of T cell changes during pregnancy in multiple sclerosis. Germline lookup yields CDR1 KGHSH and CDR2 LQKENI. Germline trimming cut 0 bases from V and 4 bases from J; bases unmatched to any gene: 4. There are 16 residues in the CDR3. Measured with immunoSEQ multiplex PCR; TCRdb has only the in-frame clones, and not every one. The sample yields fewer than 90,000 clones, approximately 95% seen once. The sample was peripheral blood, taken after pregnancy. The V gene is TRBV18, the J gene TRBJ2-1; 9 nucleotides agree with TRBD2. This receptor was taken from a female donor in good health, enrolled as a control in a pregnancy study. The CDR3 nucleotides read TGTGCCAGCTCACCACCGAACCTAGCGGGGTACAATGAGCAGTTCTTC. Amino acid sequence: CASSPPNLAGYNEQFF.